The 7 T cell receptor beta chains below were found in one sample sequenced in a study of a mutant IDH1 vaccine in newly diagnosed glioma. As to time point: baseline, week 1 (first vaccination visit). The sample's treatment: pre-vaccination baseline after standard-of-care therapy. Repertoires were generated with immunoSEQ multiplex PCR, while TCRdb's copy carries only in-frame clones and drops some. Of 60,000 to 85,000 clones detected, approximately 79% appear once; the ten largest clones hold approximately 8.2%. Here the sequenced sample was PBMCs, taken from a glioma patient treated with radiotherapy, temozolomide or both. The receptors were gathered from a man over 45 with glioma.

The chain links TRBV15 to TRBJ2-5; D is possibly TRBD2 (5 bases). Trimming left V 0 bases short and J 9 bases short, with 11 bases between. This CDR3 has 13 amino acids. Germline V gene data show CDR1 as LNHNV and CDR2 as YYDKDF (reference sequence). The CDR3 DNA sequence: TGTGCCACCAGCAGAGATCCAGTGGAGGCCCAGTACTTC. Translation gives CATSRDPVEAQYF.

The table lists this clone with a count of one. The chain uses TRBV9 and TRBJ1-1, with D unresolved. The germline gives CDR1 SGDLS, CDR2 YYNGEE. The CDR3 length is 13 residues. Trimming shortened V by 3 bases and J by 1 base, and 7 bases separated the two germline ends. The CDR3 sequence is CASSEMENTEAFF. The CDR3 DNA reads TGTGCCAGCAGCGAGATGGAGAACACTGAAGCTTTCTTT.

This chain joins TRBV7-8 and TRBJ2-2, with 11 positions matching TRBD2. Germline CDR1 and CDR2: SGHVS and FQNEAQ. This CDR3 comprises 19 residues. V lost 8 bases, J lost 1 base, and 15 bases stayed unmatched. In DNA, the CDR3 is TGTGCCAGCCAGCTTTCACTAGCGGGGGCCTTAATGAACACCGGGGAGCTGTTTTTT. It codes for CASQLSLAGALMNTGELFF. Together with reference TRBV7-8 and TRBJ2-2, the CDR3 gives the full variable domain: GAGVSQSPRYKVAKRGQDVALRCDPISGHVSLFWYQQALGQGPEFLTYFQNEAQLDKSGLPSDRFFAERPEGSVSTLKIQRTQQEDSAVYLCASQLSLAGALMNTGELFFGEGSRLTVL.

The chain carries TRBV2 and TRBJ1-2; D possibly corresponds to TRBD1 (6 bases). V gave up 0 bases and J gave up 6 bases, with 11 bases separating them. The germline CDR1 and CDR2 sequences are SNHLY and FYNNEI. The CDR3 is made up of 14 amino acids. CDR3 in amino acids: CASSEANRENGYTF. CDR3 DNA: TGTGCCAGCAGTGAAGCAAACAGGGAAAATGGCTACACCTTC.

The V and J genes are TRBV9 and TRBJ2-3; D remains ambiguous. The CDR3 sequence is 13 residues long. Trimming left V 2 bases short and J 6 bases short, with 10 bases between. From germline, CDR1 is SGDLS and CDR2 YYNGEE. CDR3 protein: CASSVPGADTQYF. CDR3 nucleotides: TGTGCCAGCAGCGTGCCAGGAGCGGATACGCAGTATTTT.

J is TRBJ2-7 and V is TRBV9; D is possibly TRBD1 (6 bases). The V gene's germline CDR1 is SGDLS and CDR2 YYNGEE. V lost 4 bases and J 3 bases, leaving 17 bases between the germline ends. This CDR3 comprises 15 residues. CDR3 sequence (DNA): TGTGCCAGCAGCCCTCTCTCCGGGACACTCTACGAGCAGTACTTC. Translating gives CASSPLSGTLYEQYF.

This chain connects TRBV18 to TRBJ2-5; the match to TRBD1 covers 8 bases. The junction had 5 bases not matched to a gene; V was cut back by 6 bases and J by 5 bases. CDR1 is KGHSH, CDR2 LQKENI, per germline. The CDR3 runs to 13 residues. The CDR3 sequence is CASSDRGQETQYF. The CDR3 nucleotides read TGTGCCAGCTCTGACAGGGGACAGGAGACCCAGTACTTC.